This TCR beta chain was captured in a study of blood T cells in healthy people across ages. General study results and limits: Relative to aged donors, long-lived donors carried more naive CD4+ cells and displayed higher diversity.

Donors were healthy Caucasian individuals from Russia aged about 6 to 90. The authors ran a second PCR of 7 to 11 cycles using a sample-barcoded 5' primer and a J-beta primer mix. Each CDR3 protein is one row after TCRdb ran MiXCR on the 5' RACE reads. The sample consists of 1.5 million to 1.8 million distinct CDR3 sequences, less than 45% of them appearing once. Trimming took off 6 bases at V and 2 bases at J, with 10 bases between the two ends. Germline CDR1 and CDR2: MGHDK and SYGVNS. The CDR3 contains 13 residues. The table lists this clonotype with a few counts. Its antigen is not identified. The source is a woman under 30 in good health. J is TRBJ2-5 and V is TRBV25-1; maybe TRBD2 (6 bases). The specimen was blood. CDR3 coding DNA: TGTGCCAGCAGCGGGACTCCTCAAGAGACCCAGTACTTC. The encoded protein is CASSGTPQETQYF.